The following is a TCR beta chain sequence with its context. Its specificity is not known. These data are taken from a study of beta chain features in type 1 diabetes. Points from the study as a whole: For Type 1 diabetes patients, all four CD4+ subsets carried TCRB CDR3s that were moderately but significantly shorter. The question left open here concerned HLA type influencing TCRB rearrangement.

V was trimmed by 2 bases and J by 6 bases, leaving 11 bases between them. The CDR3 length is 14 residues. Germline loops: CDR1 SGHRS, CDR2 YFSETQ. The authors sorted CD4+ naive, central memory, regulatory and stem cell-like memory cells via CD45RO/CCR7/CD25/CD127/CD95/CD27. The isolated RNA, all of it, was reverse transcribed, so expressed TCRB transcripts were what got sequenced. TCRdb keeps only in-frame clones here, not all; method: immunoSEQ multiplex PCR. The data show about 170,000 clones, with 7.5% to 8.5% seen just once and roughly 0.46% held by the top ten. This sequence originates from a man younger than 35 with type 1 diabetes. The chain recombines TRBV5-1 with TRBJ2-2; TRBD2 might be the D (6 bases). Sequences were obtained from central memory CD4+ T cells from blood. The CDR3 coding sequence is TGCGCCAGCAGCTTCAGCGAGCGGGCCGGGGAGCTGTTTTTT. It yields the protein CASSFSERAGELFF.